This passage covers 2 T cell receptor beta chains from one sample sequenced in a study of blood T cell repertoires in COVID-19. Measured with immunoSEQ multiplex PCR; TCRdb has only the in-frame clones, and not every one. This table has more than 100,000 clones, under 80% appearing once. Sequencing input: peripheral blood. The source of these receptors is a man between 65 and 85 years old with acute or convalescent COVID-19.

The chain is built from TRBV19 and TRBJ2-7, with D maybe TRBD2 (5 bases). The CDR3 contains 14 residues. In germline, CDR1 is LNHDA, CDR2 SQIVND (reference sequence). The V and J ends lost 1 base and 0 bases respectively, with 7 bases between them. The CDR3 spells CASSIGDYSYEQYF. In DNA form, the CDR3 reads TGTGCCAGTAGTATAGGAGACTACTCCTACGAGCAGTACTTC.

This sequence joins TRBV5-6 and TRBJ1-6; TRBD1 matches 7 bases. The CDR3 covers 17 residues. J lost 0 bases, V lost 9 bases, and 12 bases had no gene match. Per the germline V gene, CDR1 is SGHDT and CDR2 is YYEEEE. The CDR3: CATGTGRGFSYNSPLHF. CDR3 DNA: TGTGCCACGGGCACCGGCAGGGGGTTCTCCTATAATTCACCCCTCCACTTT.